These 20 T cell receptor beta chains share one sample of origin, sequenced in a study of tissue T cells after allogeneic stem cell transplantation. Some clones are missing from TCRdb's copy, which holds only in-frame ones; the method was immunoSEQ multiplex PCR. Here the sample spans some 10,000 clones, approximately 65% being singletons. Here the sequenced sample was tissue from the stomach, taken at autopsy. These receptors originate from a male donor at least 60 years old with lung cancer.

This sequence joins TRBV10-3 and TRBJ1-1; a weak D match, TRBD1 (5 bases). The CDR3 extends over 16 amino acids. The V end was cut by 2 bases, the J end by 7 bases, with 20 bases between. Germline CDR1 is ENHRY and CDR2 is SYGVKD. The CDR3 sequence is CAISENLRAGIIEAFF. CDR3 bases: TGTGCCATCAGTGAGAATTTACGGGCAGGGATTATTGAAGCTTTCTTT.

J is TRBJ1-2 and V is TRBV12-3 or TRBV12-4; D unresolved. The CDR3 is made up of 12 amino acids. V lost 4 bases to trimming and J lost 7 bases, with 10 bases between them. CDR3 amino acids: CASSSFVGGYTF. The CDR3 bases are TGTGCCAGCAGTTCTTTTGTCGGTGGCTACACCTTC.

The chain uses TRBV29-1 and TRBJ2-5; TRBD2 is a possible D gene (7 bases). This CDR3 region has 15 residues. CDR1 and CDR2 (germline): SQVTM, ANQGSEA. V was trimmed by 8 bases and J by 5 bases, leaving 24 bases between them. The CDR3 nucleotides are TGCAGCACCCTTGGGGGGGGGCCGCGAATTGAGACCCAGTACTTC. Encoded protein: CSTLGGGPRIETQYF.

V and J are TRBV25-1 and TRBJ1-2; D unclear. This CDR3 is built from 12 residues. V lost 7 bases to trimming and J lost 6 bases, with 12 bases between them. Per germline, CDR1 MGHDK and CDR2 SYGVNS. The CDR3 sequence: CASTTGWDGYTF. The CDR3 nucleotides read TGTGCCAGCACAACCGGGTGGGATGGCTACACCTTC.

The rearrangement joins TRBV19 to TRBJ2-7; no clear D. CDR1 is LNHDA, CDR2 SQIVND, per germline (reference sequence). This CDR3 has 14 residues. Trimming pared 5 bases from V and 0 bases from J, leaving 11 bases between. CDR3 region: CASSADGSSYEQYF. CDR3 bases: TGTGCCAGTAGTGCGGACGGAAGCTCCTACGAGCAGTACTTC.

This chain links TRBV4-2 with TRBJ2-7; D is perhaps TRBD1 (5 bases). Germline V gene lookup returns CDR1 LGHNA and CDR2 YNFKEQ. V was trimmed by 3 bases and J by 4 bases, leaving 16 bases between them. The CDR3 has 15 amino acids. CDR3 in DNA: TGTGCCAGCAGCCACGAGCCATCAGGGCCTTACGAGCAGTACTTC. It is translated as CASSHEPSGPYEQYF.

The chain is built from TRBV7-2 and TRBJ1-5; TRBD1 might be the D (5 bases). The length of the CDR3 is 13 residues. CDR1 and CDR2 from the germline V gene are SGHTA and FQGNSA. The V gene lost 4 bases and the J gene lost 9 bases, with 13 bases spanning the gap. The CDR3 region has the DNA TGTGCCAGCAGCTCAGCGGACACCCGGCCCCAGCATTTT. Protein: CASSSADTRPQHF.

The gene calls are TRBV19 and TRBJ2-3; 7 bases fit TRBD2. Trimming cost V 5 bases and J 6 bases; bases outside gene matches: 5. The germline V gene has CDR1 LNHDA and CDR2 SQIVND (reference sequence). The CDR3 spans 13 residues. The CDR3 coding sequence is TGTGCCAGTAGTCAGGAGCGGGGCGATACGCAGTATTTT. Its protein is CASSQERGDTQYF.

The V gene is TRBV3-1 (or the pseudogene TRBV3-2), the J gene TRBJ1-3, with D possibly being TRBD1 (5 bases). V lost 2 bases and J 4 bases, leaving 9 bases between the germline ends. This CDR3 is built from 14 residues. CDR1 is LGHDT and CDR2 is YNNKEL in the germline V gene (reference sequence). CDR3 sequence reads: CASSQTAGGNTIYF. Written as DNA, the CDR3 is TGTGCCAGCAGCCAAACCGCAGGGGGAAACACCATATATTTT.

There are a few counts of this clone. The genes are TRBV20-1 and TRBJ2-7; D is ambiguous. CDR1 DFQATT and CDR2 SNEGSKA come from the germline V gene (reference sequence). V gave up 3 bases and J gave up 2 bases, with 14 bases separating them. This CDR3 is 14 amino acids long. In DNA, the CDR3 is TGCAGTGCTAGTAGGCTAGTCATAGCCTACGAGCAGTACTTC. Encoded protein: CSASRLVIAYEQYF.

This clone was seen once. The chain carries TRBV15 and TRBJ2-3; 8 bases are a match to TRBD2. With 3 bases clipped from V and 3 bases from J, the junction kept 2 bases outside the gene matches. Germline-derived CDR1 and CDR2 are LNHNV and YYDKDF (reference sequence). CDR3 length: 14 amino acids. The CDR3 bases are TGTGCCACCAGCAGGACTAGCGAGACAGATACGCAGTATTTT. Its translation: CATSRTSETDTQYF.

Here the CDR3 DNA reads TGTGCCATAGACCTGGAGGGTAGCGGGAACACAGATACGCAGTATTTT. Its protein product is CAIDLEGSGNTDTQYF. This chain connects TRBV10-3 to TRBJ2-3; 8 bases are a match to TRBD2. CDR3 size: 16 residues. Trimming took 9 bases from V and 2 from J; bases not matched to a gene: 13. Germline CDR1 ENHRY, CDR2 SYGVKD.

V usage is TRBV28 and J usage is TRBJ2-5; unclear D gene. The V end lost 2 bases, the J end lost 2 bases, and 6 bases lay between the germline ends. The CDR3 runs 13 residues. Germline V CDR1 and CDR2: MDHEN, SYDVKM. The CDR3 loop reads CASSLVQQETQYF. Here the CDR3 DNA reads TGTGCCAGCAGTTTAGTGCAGCAAGAGACCCAGTACTTC.

The V gene is TRBV5-1, the J gene TRBJ2-7; weak D call: TRBD2 (6 bases). Germline-derived CDR1 and CDR2 are SGHRS and YFSETQ. This CDR3 is built from 15 residues. Trimming removed 0 bases at V and 2 bases at J, with 12 bases between. The CDR3 DNA sequence: TGCGCCAGCAGCTTGGCCCAGGCGGGGCCCTACGAGCAGTACTTC. This translates into CASSLAQAGPYEQYF.

The rearrangement uses TRBV27 and TRBJ2-1, with a weak D call TRBD2 (6 bases). CDR1 and CDR2 from the germline V gene are MNHEY and SMNVEV (reference sequence). This CDR3 is 15 amino acids long. V lost 4 bases to trimming and J lost 4 bases, with 14 bases between them. The CDR3 here is CASSSRELGYNEQFF. DNA for the CDR3: TGTGCCAGCAGTTCACGGGAGTTGGGATACAATGAGCAGTTCTTC.

The chain couples TRBV13 to TRBJ2-7, with 15 positions matching TRBD2. V gave up 6 bases and J gave up 3 bases; unmatched junction bases: 9. The CDR3 runs to 17 residues. The germline V gene encodes CDR1 PRHDT and CDR2 FYEKMQ (reference sequence). CDR3 in DNA: TGTGCCAGCAGAGACCTCGGGACTAGCGGGGGGAGCTACGAGCAGTACTTC. It is translated as CASRDLGTSGGSYEQYF.

This clone turned up a few times. This chain uses TRBV29-1 with TRBJ1-5; D is ambiguous. CDR1 and CDR2 from the germline V gene are SQVTM and ANQGSEA. V was shortened by 4 bases and J by 7 bases, with 14 bases between the two germline ends. The CDR3 loop spans 13 amino acids. The CDR3 here is CSVGEGGEQPQHF. The CDR3 region has the DNA TGCAGCGTTGGGGAAGGTGGGGAGCAGCCCCAGCATTTT.

This rearrangement joins TRBV4-3 to TRBJ1-6; D is ambiguous. V lost 2 bases, J lost 11 bases, and 10 bases lay in between. This CDR3 is 13 amino acids long. Germline V CDR1 and CDR2: LGHNA, YSLEER. CDR3 in DNA: TGCGCCAGCAGCCAACAGGAAGAGGCACCCCTCCACTTT. Its translation: CASSQQEEAPLHF.

This rearrangement joins TRBV19 to TRBJ2-2, with D unclear. The CDR3 spans 12 residues. The V end lost 2 bases, the J end lost 7 bases, and 5 bases lay between the germline ends. The germline V gene encodes CDR1 LNHDA and CDR2 SQIVND (reference sequence). The CDR3 loop is CASSIQFGELFF. In DNA form, the CDR3 reads TGTGCCAGTAGTATACAGTTCGGGGAGCTGTTTTTT.

The chain links TRBV10-1 to TRBJ2-3, with a weak D call TRBD2 (6 bases). Trimming cost V 4 bases and J 6 bases, with 14 bases left between them. Germline loops: CDR1 WNHNN, CDR2 SYGVQD (reference sequence). CDR3 length equals 14 residues. As DNA, the CDR3 is TGCGCCAGCAGTGTGGCGGGGACGGCCGATACGCAGTATTTT. It encodes CASSVAGTADTQYF.